This TCR beta chain was identified in a study of human T cells and chemical hapten exposure. Remarks on this clonotype: Its antigen is unknown.

TCRdb fed the RACE reads into MiXCR, producing one record per CDR3 protein. This sample has about 380,000 distinct CDR3 sequences; around 5% occur once, and the top ten carry approximately 2.3%. Trimming stripped 1 base from V and 5 bases from J, with 4 bases between. The germline CDR1 and CDR2 sequences are DFQATT and SNEGSKA (reference sequence). This CDR3 spans 11 amino acids. General study results and limits: DPC sensitization produced no change in TCRs with frequency above 1 in 1000.

The time point was: patch test 1, 2 weeks after DPC sensitization. Specified treatment: therapeutic diphenylcyclopropenone sensitization with weekly scalp DPC. This receptor was obtained from a woman aged 45-59 years with alopecia areata. Some clones in this sample may be carry-over from other donors' samples. The V and J genes are TRBV20-1 and TRBJ2-3, with D unresolved. The sequences come from whole blood, collected in connection with sensitization to the hapten diphenylcyclopropenone (DPC). Written as DNA, the CDR3 is TGCAGTGCTAGAGCGGTAGATACGCAGTATTTT. It is translated as CSARAVDTQYF.